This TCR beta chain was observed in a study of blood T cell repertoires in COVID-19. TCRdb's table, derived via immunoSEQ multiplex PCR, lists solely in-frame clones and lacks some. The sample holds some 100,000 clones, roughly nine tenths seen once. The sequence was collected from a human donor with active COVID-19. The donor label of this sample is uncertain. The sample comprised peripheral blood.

The DNA for the CDR3 is TGTGCCAGCTCCGACAGGGGAGGAATCTGGGCTTTCTTT. Translating it yields CASSDRGGIWAFF. The chain carries TRBV12-3 or TRBV12-4 and TRBJ1-1, with TRBD1 matching over 8 bases. V trimming: 8 bases; J trimming: 11 bases; junction bases outside the gene matches: 13. CDR3 size: 13 residues.